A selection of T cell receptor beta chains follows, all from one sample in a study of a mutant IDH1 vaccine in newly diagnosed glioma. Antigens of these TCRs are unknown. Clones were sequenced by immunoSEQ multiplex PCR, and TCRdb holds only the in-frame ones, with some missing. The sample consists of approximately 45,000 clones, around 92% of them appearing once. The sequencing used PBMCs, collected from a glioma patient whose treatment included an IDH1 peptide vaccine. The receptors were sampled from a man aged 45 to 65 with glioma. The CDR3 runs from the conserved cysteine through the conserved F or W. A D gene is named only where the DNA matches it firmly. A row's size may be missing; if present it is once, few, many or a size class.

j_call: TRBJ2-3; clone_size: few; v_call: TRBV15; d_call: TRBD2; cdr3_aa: CATSPGLATDTQYF; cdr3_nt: TGTGCCACCAGTCCGGGACTAGCGACAGATACGCAGTATTTT
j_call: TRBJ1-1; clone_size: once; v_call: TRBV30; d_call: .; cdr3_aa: CAWTLGVGTEAFF; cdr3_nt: TGTGCCTGGACTTTGGGGGTCGGCACTGAAGCTTTCTTT
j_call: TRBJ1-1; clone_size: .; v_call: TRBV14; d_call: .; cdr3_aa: CASSRDWYTEAFF; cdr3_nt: TGTGCCAGCAGCCGGGACTGGTACACTGAAGCTTTCTTT
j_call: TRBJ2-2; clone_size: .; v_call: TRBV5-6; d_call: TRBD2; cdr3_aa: CASSLPGLADGELFF; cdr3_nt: TGTGCCAGCAGCCTTCCGGGACTAGCGGACGGGGAGCTGTTTTTT
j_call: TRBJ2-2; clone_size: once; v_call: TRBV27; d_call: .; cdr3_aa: CASSLTNTGELFF; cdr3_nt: TGTGCCAGCAGTTTAACGAACACCGGGGAGCTGTTTTTT
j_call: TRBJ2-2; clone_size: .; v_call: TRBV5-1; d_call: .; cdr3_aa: CASSLVVGSGELFF; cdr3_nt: TGCGCCAGCAGCTTGGTAGTGGGCTCCGGGGAGCTGTTTTTT
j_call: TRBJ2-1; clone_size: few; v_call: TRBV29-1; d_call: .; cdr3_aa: CSAELVNKGNEQFF; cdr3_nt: TGCAGCGCCGAACTAGTGAACAAGGGTAATGAGCAGTTCTTC
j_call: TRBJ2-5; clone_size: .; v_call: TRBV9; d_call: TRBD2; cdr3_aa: CASSPDVSSGGPTLGQESQYF; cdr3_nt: TGTGCCAGCAGCCCAGACGTGTCTAGCGGGGGGCCTACCCTAGGGCAGGAAAGCCAGTACTTC
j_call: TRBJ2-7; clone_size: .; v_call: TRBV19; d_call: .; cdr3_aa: CASKGNAPYEQYF; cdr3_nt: TGTGCCAGTAAAGGGAACGCTCCCTACGAGCAGTACTTC
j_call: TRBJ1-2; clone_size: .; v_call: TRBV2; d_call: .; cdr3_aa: CASRRGDYGYTF; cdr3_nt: TGTGCCAGCAGGAGGGGGGATTATGGCTACACCTTC